What follows is one TCR beta chain and its context. Its antigen is currently unknown. Using a J-beta primer mix together with a sample-barcoded 5' primer, a second PCR was run for roughly 6 to 12 cycles. Via MiXCR, TCRdb re-called the 5' RACE reads, giving one row per CDR3 protein. Of around 1,500,000 distinct CDR3 sequences listed, about 40% are singletons. These data belong to a study of blood T cells in healthy people across ages. The V and J ends lost 2 bases and 1 base respectively, with 16 bases between them. This CDR3 region has 16 residues. The germline V gene has CDR1 SGHRS and CDR2 YFSETQ. Study observations and caveats: What prevented conclusive comparison of naive and antigen-experienced cells was that PBMCs were unsorted.

The chain recombines TRBV5-1 with TRBJ2-7; the D is unclear. The sequencing sample was made of blood. The sequence derives from a woman aged 18 to 35 in good health. DNA for the CDR3: TGCGCCAGCAGCTTTGGATCTCGCGGAGATTCCTACGAGCAGTACTTC. This encodes CASSFGSRGDSYEQYF.